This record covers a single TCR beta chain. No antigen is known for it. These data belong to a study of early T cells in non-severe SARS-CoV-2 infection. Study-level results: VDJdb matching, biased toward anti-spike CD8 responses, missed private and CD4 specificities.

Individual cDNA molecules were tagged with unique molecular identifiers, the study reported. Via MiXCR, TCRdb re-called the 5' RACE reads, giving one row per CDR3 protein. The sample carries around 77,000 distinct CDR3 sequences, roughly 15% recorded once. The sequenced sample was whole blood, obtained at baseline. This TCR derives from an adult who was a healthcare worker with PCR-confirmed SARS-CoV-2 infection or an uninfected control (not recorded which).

The CDR3 DNA follows: TGCAGCGGAAGGGACAGGGGATACAATGAGCAGTTCTTC. It yields the protein CSGRDRGYNEQFF. The chain couples TRBV29-1 to TRBJ2-1, with 10 bases that match TRBD1. Germline assignment: CDR1 SQVTM and CDR2 ANQGSEA. V trimming: 7 bases; J trimming: 4 bases; junction bases outside the gene matches: 4. This CDR3 is 13 amino acids long.